The 17 T cell receptor beta chains given below trace back to one sample, sequenced in a study of cytomegalovirus exposure and HLA in healthy donors. The PCR made use of 60 Vbeta and 13 Jbeta primers. Produced via immunoSEQ multiplex PCR; TCRdb's table is partial and in-frame only. Of just over 200,000 clones in the sample, 80% to 85% were seen once. Sequenced: PBMCs. The receptors here all came from a woman aged 40 to 55 in good health and CMV-seronegative.

In DNA form, the CDR3 reads TGTGCCAGCAGCGACGGCCTAGCGGTTCAAGAGACCCAGTACTTC. It is translated as CASSDGLAVQETQYF. V usage is TRBV7-9 and J usage is TRBJ2-5, with 7 bases aligning to TRBD2. This CDR3 comprises 15 residues. The V gene's germline CDR1 is SEHNR and CDR2 FQNEAQ (reference sequence). V gave up 5 bases and J gave up 2 bases; unmatched junction bases: 8. Full variable domain (outside the CDR3, taken from reference TRBV7-9 and TRBJ2-5): DTGVSQNPRHKITKRGQNVTFRCDPISEHNRLYWYRQTLGQGPEFLTYFQNEAQLEKSRLLSDRFSAERPKGSFSTLEIQRTEQGDSAMYLCASSDGLAVQETQYFGPGTRLLVL.

The chain has TRBV7-9 and TRBJ2-1, with a weak D call TRBD2 (6 bases). The CDR3 runs 16 residues. V lost 1 base and J 6 bases, leaving 16 bases between the germline ends. Germline CDR1 SEHNR, CDR2 FQNEAQ (reference sequence). The chain's CDR3 is CASSLVVPGETNEQFF. The CDR3 DNA reads as TGTGCCAGCAGCTTAGTTGTTCCGGGAGAAACCAATGAGCAGTTCTTC.

With respect to this clone: Compared with germline, one end of the junction differs, possibly owing to a read error. J is TRBJ2-4 and V is TRBV19; weak D call: TRBD2 (7 bases). CDR1 is LNHDA, CDR2 SQIVND, per germline (reference sequence). The CDR3 contains 17 residues. The CDR3 is CASSKGGRNGAKNIQYF. In nucleotides, the CDR3 is TGTGCTAGTAGTAAGGGGGGGCGGAACGGAGCCAAAAACATTCAGTACTTC.

The chain recombines TRBV19 with TRBJ1-5, with D tentatively TRBD1 (6 bases). The V and J ends lost 2 bases and 4 bases respectively, with 15 bases between them. CDR1 is LNHDA, CDR2 SQIVND, per germline (reference sequence). This CDR3 has 16 residues. The CDR3 here is CASSILPRGRNQPQHF. The CDR3 DNA reads TGTGCCAGTAGTATACTTCCCAGGGGAAGGAATCAGCCCCAGCATTTT.

The V call is TRBV18, the J call TRBJ2-7; 9 positions agree with TRBD1. From germline, CDR1 is KGHSH and CDR2 LQKENI. The CDR3 is made up of 17 amino acids. The ends lost 3 bases at V and 3 bases at J; junction bases unmatched: 12. CDR3 in DNA: TGTGCCAGCTCACCCCCAAACGCGGGACAGGGTCTCTACGAGCAGTACTTC. As protein: CASSPPNAGQGLYEQYF.

The genes are TRBV2 and TRBJ2-3; D possibly corresponds to TRBD2 (5 bases). V gave up 5 bases and J gave up 2 bases, with 14 bases separating them. CDR1 is SNHLY, CDR2 FYNNEI, per germline. The CDR3 contains 15 residues. The CDR3 protein is CASSFRAVNTDTQYF. As DNA, the CDR3 is TGTGCCAGCAGTTTCCGAGCGGTTAACACAGATACGCAGTATTTT.

V is TRBV9 and J is TRBJ2-1; D might be TRBD1 (6 bases). V was trimmed by 0 bases and J by 8 bases, leaving 9 bases between them. The CDR3 loop spans 13 amino acids. Germline V gene lookup returns CDR1 SGDLS and CDR2 YYNGEE. The CDR3 region has the DNA TGTGCCAGCAGCGTAGGGCCAGGGGATGAGCAGTTCTTC. Translating gives CASSVGPGDEQFF.

The genes are TRBV25-1 and TRBJ1-1; perhaps TRBD1 as D (5 bases). This CDR3 spans 13 amino acids. V was clipped by 2 bases and J by 3 bases, with 7 bases between them. Per the germline V gene, CDR1 is MGHDK and CDR2 is SYGVNS. CDR3 sequence (DNA): TGTGCCAGCAGTGAAGCGGGGGACACTGAAGCTTTCTTT. Protein sequence: CASSEAGDTEAFF.

This chain joins TRBV6-1 and TRBJ2-7; 11 bases are a match to TRBD2. V shed 4 bases, J shed 7 bases, and the junction held 12 bases outside the gene matches. CDR1 and CDR2 from the germline V gene are MNHNS and SASEGT. CDR3 size: 16 residues. This CDR3 is CASSVSSGRADAEQYF. CDR3 DNA: TGTGCCAGCAGTGTCAGTAGCGGGAGGGCCGACGCTGAGCAGTACTTC.

The chain recombines TRBV11-2 with TRBJ2-3; TRBD1 matches 10 bases. The CDR3 extends over 18 amino acids. From germline, CDR1 is SGHAT and CDR2 FQNNGV. The junction had 14 bases not matched to a gene; V was cut back by 5 bases and J by 3 bases. The CDR3 loop is CASSPNGPGTGETDTQYF. DNA of the CDR3: TGTGCCAGCAGCCCCAATGGGCCCGGGACAGGGGAAACAGATACGCAGTATTTT.

V is TRBV27 and J is TRBJ2-7; 9 positions match TRBD1. V gave up 3 bases and J gave up 4 bases; unmatched junction bases: 10. The germline gives CDR1 MNHEY, CDR2 SMNVEV (reference sequence). This CDR3 region has 16 residues. The CDR3 loop is CASSFSGGQGTYEQYF. Here the CDR3 DNA reads TGTGCCAGCAGTTTCTCCGGGGGACAGGGCACTTACGAGCAGTACTTC.

CDR3 bases: TGTGCCAGCAGTCTATGGGGGGGAGGGGCGGGTGAGCAGTTCTTC. The encoded protein is CASSLWGGGAGEQFF. This chain links TRBV9 with TRBJ2-1; 7 nucleotides align to TRBD2. V lost 5 bases, J lost 9 bases, and 14 bases stayed unmatched. The CDR3 is 15 residues long. The germline CDR1 and CDR2 sequences are SGDLS and YYNGEE.

CDR3: CASSRGGQGAWGYTF. The CDR3 DNA sequence: TGTGCCAGCAGCAGGGGGGGACAGGGGGCCTGGGGCTACACCTTC. The chain employs TRBV27 and TRBJ1-2, with 12 bases that match TRBD1. CDR3 length equals 15 residues. V lost 6 bases to trimming and J lost 8 bases; unmatched junction nucleotides: 10. Looked up from germline, CDR1 is MNHEY and CDR2 is SMNVEV (reference sequence).

The gene calls are TRBV28 and TRBJ1-2; TRBD1 might be the D (6 bases). Germline lookup yields CDR1 MDHEN and CDR2 SYDVKM. CDR3 size: 14 residues. The V end was cut by 5 bases, the J end by 8 bases, with 18 bases between. CDR3: CASSIPVRGGGYTF. In nucleotides, the CDR3 is TGTGCCAGCAGTATACCTGTCCGGGGGGGCGGCTACACCTTC.

The chain is built from TRBV14 and TRBJ2-1; the match to TRBD2 covers 7 bases. V was clipped by 1 base and J by 4 bases; unmatched bases: 7. This CDR3 is 16 amino acids long. Germline values: CDR1 SGHDN, CDR2 FVKESK. Here the CDR3 reads CASSQVIAGDYNEQFF. The CDR3 nucleotides read TGTGCCAGCAGCCAAGTAATAGCGGGTGATTACAATGAGCAGTTCTTC.

The rearrangement links TRBV11-2 to TRBJ2-2; possibly TRBD1 for D (6 bases). The germline V gene encodes CDR1 SGHAT and CDR2 FQNNGV. Trimming stripped 3 bases from V and 5 bases from J, with 7 bases between. This CDR3 is built from 13 residues. CDR3 sequence reads: CASSFTGTGELFF. DNA of the CDR3: TGTGCCAGCAGCTTTACAGGGACCGGGGAGCTGTTTTTT.

This clone was recorded a few times. The chain is built from TRBV2 and TRBJ2-6; D is possibly TRBD2 (6 bases). Germline-derived CDR1 and CDR2 are SNHLY and FYNNEI. Between the trimmed V and J ends, which lost 2 bases and 0 bases, there was a span of 14 bases. CDR3 size: 18 residues. CDR3 nucleotides: TGTGCCAGCAGTGAATACCCGGGACTGTACTCTGGGGCCAACGTCCTGACTTTC. Encoded protein: CASSEYPGLYSGANVLTF.